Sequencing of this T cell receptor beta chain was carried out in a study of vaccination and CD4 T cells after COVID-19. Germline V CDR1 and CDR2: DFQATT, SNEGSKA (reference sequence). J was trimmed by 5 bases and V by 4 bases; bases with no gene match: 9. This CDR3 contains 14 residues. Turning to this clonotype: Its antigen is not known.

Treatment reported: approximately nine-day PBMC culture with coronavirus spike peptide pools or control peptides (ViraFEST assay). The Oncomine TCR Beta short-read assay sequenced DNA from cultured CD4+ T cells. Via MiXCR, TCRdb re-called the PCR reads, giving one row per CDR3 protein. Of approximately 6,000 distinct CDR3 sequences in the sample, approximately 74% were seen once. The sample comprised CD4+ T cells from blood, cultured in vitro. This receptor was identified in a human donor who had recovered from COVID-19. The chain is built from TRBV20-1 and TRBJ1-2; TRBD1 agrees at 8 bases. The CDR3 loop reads CSATSRTGRYGYTF. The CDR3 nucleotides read TGCAGTGCTACGAGCCGGACAGGGCGGTATGGCTACACCTTC.